This T cell receptor (beta chain) was recorded in a study of cytomegalovirus exposure and HLA in healthy donors. Study background: Approximately 85 million unique TCRs from HLA-typed donors were held in an early data release.

Study observations and caveats: Presence/absence results assume similar sequencing depth per donor, which may not hold. Serostatus for CMV was the only available immune exposure information.

Use of 60 Vbeta and 13 Jbeta primers characterized the PCR. The repertoire was sequenced with immunoSEQ multiplex PCR; TCRdb's copy has only in-frame clones and lacks some. The repertoire has fewer than 130,000 clones, 74% of them found once; the top ten carry about 2.6%. As regards this clone: As yet, its antigen is unknown.

V lost 10 bases and J 7 bases, leaving 7 bases between the germline ends. The CDR3 is 9 amino acids. The origin of this receptor is a man aged 50 to 59 in good health and CMV-seropositive. Input material: PBMCs. The rearrangement uses TRBV5-3 and TRBJ2-3; D is ambiguous. TRBV5-3 is classed as an ORF, of uncertain function. The CDR3 loop is CAPSYTQYF. The CDR3 DNA reads TGTGCCCCCTCCTATACGCAGTATTTT.